The rows below give T cell receptor beta chains drawn from one sample of a study of cytomegalovirus exposure and HLA in healthy donors. Using immunoSEQ multiplex PCR, the repertoire was profiled, and TCRdb retains in-frame clones only, with some absent. This table has 200,000 or so clones, around 84% appearing once. Sample: PBMCs. Receptor source: a woman in her twenties or thirties in good health and CMV-seropositive. The CDR3 runs from the conserved cysteine through the conserved F or W. A D gene is named only where the DNA matches it firmly. Size tells how often a clone was seen (once, few, many) or the class of an expanded clone, and some rows leave it out.

TRBJ1-1 | . | TRBV6-6 | . | TGTGCCAGCATTGAGGCACGGATGAACACTGAAGCTTTCTTT | CASIEARMNTEAFF
TRBJ1-2 | . | TRBV5-4 | few | TGTGCCAGCAGCTTGGGAGCATATGGCTACACCTTC | CASSLGAYGYTF
TRBJ2-2 | TRBD1 | TRBV4-2 | . | TGTGCCAGCAGACGGGACAGGGGGGAGCTGTTTTTT | CASRRDRGELFF
TRBJ1-5 | . | TRBV27 | . | TGTGCCAGCAGTCCCCTCCGGGACAATCAGCCCCAGCATTTT | CASSPLRDNQPQHF
TRBJ1-4 | . | TRBV27 | . | TGTGCCAGCAGAGAGGCGGGATGGGGTAATGAAAAACTGTTTTTT | CASREAGWGNEKLFF
TRBJ1-2 | . | TRBV29-1 | . | TGCAGCGTTGAGGCAGGGGCCCACTATGGCTACACCTTC | CSVEAGAHYGYTF
TRBJ2-3 | TRBD2 | TRBV5-1 | . | TGCGCCAGCAGCTTAACGGGAGGGCCGCCAGATACGCAGTATTTT | CASSLTGGPPDTQYF
TRBJ1-1 | . | TRBV6-1 | . | TGTGCCAGCAGTGAAATAAGCCCAACTGAAGCTTTCTTT | CASSEISPTEAFF
TRBJ2-5 | TRBD2 | TRBV6-6 | . | TGTGCCAGCAGTTACTCTGCGGGAGGGGAGACCCAGTACTTC | CASSYSAGGETQYF
TRBJ1-1 | TRBD1 | TRBV14 | many | TGTGCCAGCAGCCGACAGGGGAGCACTGAAGCTTTCTTT | CASSRQGSTEAFF
TRBJ1-2 | . | TRBV2 | . | TGTGCCAGCAGTGAAGGGGAGGGGGGCTATGGCTACACCTTC | CASSEGEGGYGYTF
TRBJ1-1 | . | TRBV7-9 | . | TGTGCCAGCAGCTTAGTAGGGGTAGTGGGGAACACTGAAGCTTTCTTT | CASSLVGVVGNTEAFF
TRBJ2-2 | . | TRBV27 | . | TGTGCCAGCAGTTCGGAGCCGAACACCGGGGAGCTGTTTTTT | CASSSEPNTGELFF